This T cell receptor (beta chain) is drawn from a study of blood T cells in healthy people across ages (dated by TCRdb to 2013 to 2016). For context, the study as a whole: In model experiments, template switching captured about one uniquely barcoded TCR beta cDNA molecule for every two T cells. Age-related changes in TCR beta repertoire diversity were measured in the study by deep sequencing normalized with unique cDNA molecular identifiers. The donors were divided into four age groups: young (average approximately 15 years), middle-aged (almost 40), aged (approximately 62) and long-lived (about 90). To avoid experimental bias, donors of different ages were randomly spread across the sequencing lanes. Using the same blood draw, the study looked at two additional independent replicas of 1 million unique cDNA reads for two donors, one aged 18 to 29 and the other aged 80 or older.

The donors were a few dozen Caucasian individuals from Russia, aged 6 to 90 years, who were systemically healthy. Each donor gave ten milliliters of peripheral blood, drawn into EDTA-treated Vacutainer tubes. Ficoll-Paque density-gradient centrifugation was used to isolate PBMCs, with at least 6.5 million per sample. Total RNA was extracted from PBMCs with Trizol reagent, with at least 6 micrograms obtained per sample. The percentages of naive CD45RAhigh/CD27high T cells were determined by flow cytometry on a PBMC aliquot from every donor. The method was 5' RACE. The listed sequencing device is Illumina HiSeq 2500. A second PCR of roughly 7 to 11 cycles was performed with a sample-barcoded 5' primer and a J-beta primer mix. Each TCR beta cDNA molecule received a unique molecular identifier from a template-switch 5' adaptor carrying 12 random nucleotides. Each sample yielded at least 2.5 million CDR3-containing paired-end reads. The Mint cDNA synthesis kit, primed by a TRBC-specific oligonucleotide, was used to synthesize first-strand cDNA from all RNA. Following uracil-DNA glycosylase treatment, a first 18-cycle PCR with universal primers M1SS and BC2_uni_R was performed on all cDNA. The published analysis was carried out like this. For normalization, 1 million high-quality reads, each with a distinct molecular identifier, were randomly selected from each sample. Instead of being binned into consensus sequences, reads that shared molecular identifiers were thrown out. CDR3 identification, clonotype clustering and error correction used MiTCR with a Q25 quality threshold and the strictest error-elimination algorithm. Lower-bound total TCR beta diversity was estimated with a nonparametric unseen species model using Euler transformation. TCRdb ran its own pipeline on the public reads, namely fastp trimming at Q25 and MiXCR clone calling, and kept in-frame beta chains. Records with the same CDR3 protein are collapsed into one entry carrying the most frequent genes and DNA. The V and J calls follow TCRdb's processing rather than the paper's. This sample holds over a million distinct CDR3 sequences; more than 35% were observed only once. 18% of the sample is taken by the ten largest.

This clonotype was seen more than once but under ten times. Its antigen remains unidentified. Nothing much larger sits one base from this clone, and base qualities are not available. Overall study results and their limits: Estimates of total diversity based on one million sequenced T cells were considered lower bounds and underestimates. As age increased, observed TCR beta diversity per million T cells dropped in a roughly linear way, and a significant reduction was already evident by age 40. Since profiling was done on bulk unsorted PBMCs, naive and antigen-experienced compartments could not be conclusively compared. The long-lived group showed more naive CD4+ T cells, fewer expanded clones and increased TCR diversity than the aged group, suggesting age selection. There was a strong correlation between observed TCR beta diversity and the percentage of naive T cells measured by flow cytometry. Donor CMV infection status was unknown, potentially confounding age-related changes in expanded clonotypes.

There are 12 amino acids in the CDR3, from cysteine to phenylalanine inclusive. This entry keeps only the CDR3 DNA: 36 bases, framed from base 1. The trim is 6 bases for V and 11 bases for J, with a gap of 13 bases between the germline ends. The sample consisted of blood. The V and J segments used are TRBV12-3 or TRBV12-4 and TRBJ1-4; TRBD1 might be the D gene, on 5 matching bases. The TCR originated in a woman aged 55-69 years in good health. The CDR3 is CASRVGGEKLFF. At the DNA level, the sequence is TGTGCCAGCAGGGTTGGGGGTGAGAAACTGTTTTTT.